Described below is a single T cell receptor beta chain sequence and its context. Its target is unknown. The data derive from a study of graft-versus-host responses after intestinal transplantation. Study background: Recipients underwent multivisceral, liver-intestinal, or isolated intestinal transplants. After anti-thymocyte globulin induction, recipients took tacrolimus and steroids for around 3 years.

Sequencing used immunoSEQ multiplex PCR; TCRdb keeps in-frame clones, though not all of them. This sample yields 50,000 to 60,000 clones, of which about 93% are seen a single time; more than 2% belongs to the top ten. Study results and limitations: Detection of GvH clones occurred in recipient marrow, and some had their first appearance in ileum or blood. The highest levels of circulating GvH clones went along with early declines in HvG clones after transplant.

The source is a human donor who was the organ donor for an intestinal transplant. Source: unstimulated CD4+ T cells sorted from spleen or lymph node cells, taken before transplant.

CDR3 bases: TGTGCCAGCAGTTTGTTGCAAGGCTCTGAAGCTTTCTTT. Amino acid sequence: CASSLLQGSEAFF. The chain combines TRBV27 with TRBJ1-1; D gene uncertain. The germline gives CDR1 MNHEY, CDR2 SMNVEV (reference sequence). With 3 bases removed from V and 6 bases from J, the gap between germline ends came to 11 bases. The CDR3 runs to 13 residues.